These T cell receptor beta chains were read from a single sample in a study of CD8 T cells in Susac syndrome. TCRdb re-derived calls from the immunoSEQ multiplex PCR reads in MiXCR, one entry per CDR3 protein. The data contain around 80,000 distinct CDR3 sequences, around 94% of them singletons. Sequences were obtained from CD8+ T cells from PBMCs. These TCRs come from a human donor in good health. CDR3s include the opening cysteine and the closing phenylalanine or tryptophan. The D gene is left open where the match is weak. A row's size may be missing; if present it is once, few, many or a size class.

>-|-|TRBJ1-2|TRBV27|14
TGTGCCAGCAGTTCCCCCGGGGGTAACTATGGCTACACCTTC
CASSSPGGNYGYTF
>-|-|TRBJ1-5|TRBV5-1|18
TGCGCCAGCAGCTTATATCCTCGGGCCGAAGAAAGCAATCAGCCCCAGCATTTT
CASSLYPRAEESNQPQHF
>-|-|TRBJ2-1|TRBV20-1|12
TGCAGTGCTGGGACGTACTACAATGAGCAGTTCTTC
CSAGTYYNEQFF
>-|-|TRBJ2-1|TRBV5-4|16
TGTGCCAGCAGCTTGGATCGGGCTGGACGGGACAATGAGCAGTTCTTC
CASSLDRAGRDNEQFF
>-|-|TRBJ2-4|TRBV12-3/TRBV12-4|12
TGTGCCAGCAGACCAAACAGGGACATTCAGTACTTC
CASRPNRDIQYF
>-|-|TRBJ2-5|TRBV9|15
TGTGCCAGCACCCCCGGAGGAGGGAGTGGGGAGACCCAGTACTTC
CASTPGGGSGETQYF
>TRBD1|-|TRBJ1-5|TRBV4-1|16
TGCGCCAGCAGCCAGAGGGGGCCCGATAGCAATCAGCCCCAGCATTTT
CASSQRGPDSNQPQHF
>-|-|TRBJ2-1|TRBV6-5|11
TGTGCCAGCCAACAGGCCTCACGGCAGTTCTTC
CASQQASRQFF
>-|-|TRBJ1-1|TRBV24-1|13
TGTGCCACCAGTGACCGTATTTCACGGGGAGCTTTCTTT
CATSDRISRGAFF
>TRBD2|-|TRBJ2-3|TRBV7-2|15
TGTGCCAGCAGGGAGGGACTAGCGAGCACAGATACGCAGTATTTT
CASREGLASTDTQYF
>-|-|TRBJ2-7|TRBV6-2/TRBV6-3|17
TGTGCCAGCAGTTACACCCCAGGAGGGGATCCTCTCTACGAGCAGTACTTC
CASSYTPGGDPLYEQYF
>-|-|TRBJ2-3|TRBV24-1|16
TGTGCCACCAGTGGAGAATCGGTTATCGGCACAGATACGCAGTATTTT
CATSGESVIGTDTQYF
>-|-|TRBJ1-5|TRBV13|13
TGTGCCAGCAGCTTAGTCGGGGATCAGCCCCAGCATTTT
CASSLVGDQPQHF
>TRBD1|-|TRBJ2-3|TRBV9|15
TGTGCCAGCAGCGGAACGGGACAGGGGCATTATACGCAGTATTTT
CASSGTGQGHYTQYF
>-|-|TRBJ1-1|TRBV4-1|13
TGCGCCAGCAGCCAAGACCCGGACGCTGAAGCTTTCTTT
CASSQDPDAEAFF
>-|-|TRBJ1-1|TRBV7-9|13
TGTGCCAGCAGCTTACCTCTGAACACTGAAGCTTTCTTT
CASSLPLNTEAFF
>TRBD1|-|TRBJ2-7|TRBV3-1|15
TGTGCCAGCAGCCAAGAAGGGACAGGGCCCTACGAGCAGTACTTC
CASSQEGTGPYEQYF
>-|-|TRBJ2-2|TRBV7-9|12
TGTGCCAGCAGCGAGGGGAGCGGGGAGCTGTTTTTT
CASSEGSGELFF
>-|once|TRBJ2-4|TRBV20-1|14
TGCAGTGCTAGAACCACACCGGCCAAAAACATTCAGTACTTC
CSARTTPAKNIQYF
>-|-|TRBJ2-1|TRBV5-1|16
TGCGCCAGCAGCCCTACAGATTCTAGGTTGGTCGGTGAGCAGTTCTTC
CASSPTDSRLVGEQFF
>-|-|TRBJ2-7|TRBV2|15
TGTGCCAGCAGGGTCGGGACCGATGAACACTACGAGCAGTACTTC
CASRVGTDEHYEQYF
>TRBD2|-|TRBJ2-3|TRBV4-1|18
TGCGCCAGCAGCCAAGATAGCGGGAGGGCCGTTAGCACAGATACGCAGTATTTT
CASSQDSGRAVSTDTQYF
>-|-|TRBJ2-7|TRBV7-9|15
TGTGCCAGCAGCTTAGTTTCGGCACGGACCTACGAGCAGTACTTC
CASSLVSARTYEQYF
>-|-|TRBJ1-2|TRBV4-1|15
TGCGCCAGCAGCAAATTCAACCGAAAGACCTATGGCTACACCTTC
CASSKFNRKTYGYTF
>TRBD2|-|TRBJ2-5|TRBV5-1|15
TGCGCCAGCAGCTTGGGCGGGGGGGCCGAAGAGACCCAGTACTTC
CASSLGGGAEETQYF
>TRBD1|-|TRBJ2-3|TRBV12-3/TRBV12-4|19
TGTGCCAGCAGTCCATCGGACAGGGGAACATTATCGGTGGCAGATACGCAGTATTTT
CASSPSDRGTLSVADTQYF
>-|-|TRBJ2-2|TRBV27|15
TGTGCCAGCAGTTTTGGAGCGGTGAACACCGGGGAGCTGTTTTTT
CASSFGAVNTGELFF